This is a list of T cell receptor beta chains from one sample in a study of T cells in Graves' hyperthyroidism and ophthalmopathy. TCRdb re-derived calls from the multiplex PCR reads in MiXCR, one entry per CDR3 protein. The sample has about 250,000 distinct CDR3 sequences; about 16% are singletons. What was sequenced was blood. All receptors come from a woman aged 45-65 years with Graves' hyperthyroidism that later progressed to Graves' ophthalmopathy. Each CDR3 is given with its conserved first and last residue. The order of the fields is D gene, J gene, clone size, V gene, CDR3 protein, CDR3 DNA. D genes are given only for firm matches. Not every row has a clone size; where given, it reads once, few, many or a size class.

NA,TRBJ2-4,NA,TRBV19,CASSIPGEGGNIQYF,TGTGCCAGTAGTATCCCCGGCGAAGGCGGAAACATTCAGTACTTC
NA,TRBJ2-7,many,TRBV5-1,CASSLGGVVYEQYF,TGCGCCAGCAGCTTGGGGGGGGTTGTGTACGAGCAGTACTTC
TRBD2,TRBJ2-2,few,TRBV20-1,CSARDWTSGNTGELFF,TGCAGTGCTAGAGATTGGACTAGCGGAAACACCGGGGAGCTGTTTTTT
TRBD2,TRBJ2-6,NA,TRBV6-2/TRBV6-3,CASSYREGLWGANVLTF,TGTGCCAGCAGTTACCGGGAGGGCCTATGGGGGGCCAACGTCCTGACTTTC
NA,TRBJ2-7,few,TRBV7-9,CASSLRGPGPLLNEQYF,TGTGCCAGCAGCTTAAGGGGCCCGGGCCCCCTATTAAACGAGCAGTACTTC
NA,TRBJ2-2,many,TRBV20-1,CSATREPDGELFF,TGCAGTGCTACCCGGGAGCCGGACGGGGAGCTGTTTTTT
NA,TRBJ1-5,few,TRBV20-1,CSARSREFHQPQHF,TGCAGTGCTAGGTCTAGGGAATTTCATCAGCCCCAGCATTTT
NA,TRBJ1-4,few,TRBV20-1,CSALGLRNHEKLFF,TGCAGTGCCCTCGGACTCCGAAATCATGAAAAACTGTTTTTT
NA,TRBJ2-3,many,TRBV5-1,CASILQGTDTQYF,TGCGCCAGCATCCTGCAGGGAACAGATACGCAGTATTTT
NA,TRBJ2-7,few,TRBV20-1,CSAGARRNLEQYF,TGCAGTGCCGGGGCCCGAAGAAACCTCGAGCAGTACTTC
NA,TRBJ2-5,many,TRBV11-1,CASSLITTQETQYF,TGTGCCAGCAGCTTAATCACTACCCAAGAGACCCAGTACTTC
TRBD2,TRBJ2-7,many,TRBV28,CASSLPGRLAYEQYF,TGTGCCAGCAGCCTACCTGGAAGACTAGCGTACGAGCAGTACTTC
NA,TRBJ2-3,NA,TRBV3-1,CASSQESEPFSTDTQYF,TGTGCCAGCAGCCAAGAATCCGAACCCTTTAGCACAGATACGCAGTATTTT
TRBD2,TRBJ2-1,many,TRBV9,CASSVSGGPSGEQFF,TGTGCCAGCAGCGTATCGGGAGGGCCGTCGGGTGAGCAGTTCTTC
NA,TRBJ1-4,NA,TRBV6-1,CASSTRGGVGEKLFF,TGTGCCAGCAGTACCAGAGGGGGTGTCGGGGAAAAACTGTTTTTT
NA,TRBJ2-3,many,TRBV20-1,CSVIDGGGITDTQYF,TGCAGTGTTATCGATGGGGGCGGGATTACAGATACGCAGTATTTT
TRBD1,TRBJ2-1,many,TRBV20-1,CSAWTGGSYNEQFF,TGCAGTGCTTGGACAGGGGGCTCCTACAATGAGCAGTTCTTC
NA,TRBJ2-2,NA,TRBV19,CASSIWAGELFF,TGTGCCAGTAGTATTTGGGCCGGGGAGCTGTTTTTT
TRBD1,TRBJ1-1,many,TRBV5-6,CASSARQGTKTEAFF,TGTGCCAGCAGCGCCCGACAGGGTACAAAAACTGAAGCTTTCTTT
NA,TRBJ2-4,NA,TRBV12-3/TRBV12-4,CASSFRGTKNIQYF,TGTGCCAGCAGTTTTAGGGGAACCAAAAACATTCAGTACTTC
TRBD2,TRBJ2-7,many,TRBV25-1,CASSATAGVLYEQYF,TGTGCCAGCAGTGCTACAGCGGGAGTCCTCTACGAGCAGTACTTC
NA,TRBJ1-1,many,TRBV2,CASSADRYEAFF,TGTGCCAGCAGTGCCGACAGATATGAAGCTTTCTTT
TRBD1,TRBJ2-5,many,TRBV7-8,CASSSGQGVEETQYF,TGTGCCAGCAGCTCGGGACAGGGGGTAGAAGAGACCCAGTACTTC
NA,TRBJ2-5,NA,TRBV20-1,CSASRELETQYF,TGCAGTGCTAGTCGTGAGTTGGAGACCCAGTACTTC
NA,TRBJ1-4,few,TRBV5-1,CASSPGGRGGEKLFF,TGCGCCAGCAGCCCCGGGGGCAGGGGAGGTGAAAAACTGTTTTTT
NA,TRBJ1-5,many,TRBV5-8,CASSLALAVHSNQPQHF,TGTGCCAGCAGCCTGGCCCTTGCAGTCCATAGCAATCAGCCCCAGCATTTT
NA,TRBJ1-2,few,TRBV2,CASTEGAALGYTF,TGTGCCAGCACCGAAGGAGCGGCCCTTGGCTACACCTTC
TRBD2,TRBJ2-3,few,TRBV11-2,CASSLAGLAFSSTDTQYF,TGTGCCAGCAGCTTAGCGGGACTAGCGTTTTCTAGCACAGATACGCAGTATTTT
TRBD2,TRBJ2-1,many,TRBV4-1,CASSHFSGRGYNEQFF,TGCGCCAGCAGCCATTTTAGCGGGAGGGGCTACAATGAGCAGTTCTTC
NA,TRBJ2-5,many,TRBV28,CASSLTQSRTQYF,TGTGCCAGCAGTTTAACGCAGTCCCGGACCCAGTACTTC
NA,TRBJ1-6,many,TRBV10-3,CAISGEGHSPLHF,TGTGCCATCAGTGGAGAAGGGCATTCACCCCTCCACTTT
TRBD2,TRBJ2-5,NA,TRBV28,CASSSREAQYF,TGTGCCAGCAGTTCCCGGGAGGCCCAGTACTTC